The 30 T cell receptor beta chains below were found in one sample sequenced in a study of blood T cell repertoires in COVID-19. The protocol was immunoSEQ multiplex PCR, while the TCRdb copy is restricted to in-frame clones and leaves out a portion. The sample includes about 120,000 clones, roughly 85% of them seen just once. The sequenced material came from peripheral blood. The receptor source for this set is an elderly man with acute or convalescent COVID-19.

The CDR3 coding sequence is TGTGCCAGCAGTTACGGGACAGGGCCCTACGAGCAGTACTTC. It codes for CASSYGTGPYEQYF. The chain is built from TRBV6-6 and TRBJ2-7; 9 bases match TRBD1. CDR1 is MNHNY, CDR2 SVGAGI, per germline (reference sequence). V lost 2 bases to trimming and J lost 2 bases; unmatched junction nucleotides: 1. The CDR3 has 14 residues.

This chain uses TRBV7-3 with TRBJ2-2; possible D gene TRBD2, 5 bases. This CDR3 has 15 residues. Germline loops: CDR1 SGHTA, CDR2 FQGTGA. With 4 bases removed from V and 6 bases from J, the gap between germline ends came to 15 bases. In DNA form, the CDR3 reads TGTGCCAGCAGCTACCGGGGTCCGGCGGCCGGGGAGCTGTTTTTT. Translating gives CASSYRGPAAGELFF. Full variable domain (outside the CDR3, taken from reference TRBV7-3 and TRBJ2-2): GAGVSQTPSNKVTEKGKYVELRCDPISGHTALYWYRQSLGQGPEFLIYFQGTGAADDSGLPNDRFFAVRPEGSVSTLKIQRTERGDSAVYLCASSYRGPAAGELFFGEGSRLTVL.

Here the CDR3 DNA reads TGTGCCAGCTCACCACGCCCCCAGGCCCCGAACACTGAAGCTTTCTTT. It codes for CASSPRPQAPNTEAFF. The chain uses TRBV18 and TRBJ1-1; D is unclear. Trimming stripped 1 base from V and 1 base from J, with 13 bases between. Germline CDR1 and CDR2: KGHSH and LQKENI. The CDR3 runs 16 residues.

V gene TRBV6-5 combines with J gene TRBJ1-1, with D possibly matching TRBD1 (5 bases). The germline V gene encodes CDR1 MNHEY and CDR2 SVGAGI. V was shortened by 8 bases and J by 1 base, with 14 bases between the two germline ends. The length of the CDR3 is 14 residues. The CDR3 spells CASGKQASNTEAFF. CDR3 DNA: TGTGCCAGCGGGAAACAGGCATCGAACACTGAAGCTTTCTTT.

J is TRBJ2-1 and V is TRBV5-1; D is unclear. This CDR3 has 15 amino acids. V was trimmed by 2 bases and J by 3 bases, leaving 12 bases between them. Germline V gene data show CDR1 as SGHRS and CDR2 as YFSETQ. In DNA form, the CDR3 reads TGCGCCAGCAGCTTTAGAAGCCGTAGCTACAATGAGCAGTTCTTC. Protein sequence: CASSFRSRSYNEQFF.

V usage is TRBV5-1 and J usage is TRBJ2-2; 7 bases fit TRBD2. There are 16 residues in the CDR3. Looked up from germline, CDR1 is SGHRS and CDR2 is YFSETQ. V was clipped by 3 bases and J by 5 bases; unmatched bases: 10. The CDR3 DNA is TGCGCCAGCAGCTCCCAGCCCGGGACTACAACCGGGGAGCTGTTTTTT. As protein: CASSSQPGTTTGELFF.

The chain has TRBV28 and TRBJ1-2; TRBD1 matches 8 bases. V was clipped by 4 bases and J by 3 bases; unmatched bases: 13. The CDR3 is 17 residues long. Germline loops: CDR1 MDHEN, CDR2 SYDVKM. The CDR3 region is CASSSDRGPVRHYGYTF. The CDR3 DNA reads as TGTGCCAGCAGTTCAGACAGGGGCCCCGTTCGGCACTATGGCTACACCTTC.

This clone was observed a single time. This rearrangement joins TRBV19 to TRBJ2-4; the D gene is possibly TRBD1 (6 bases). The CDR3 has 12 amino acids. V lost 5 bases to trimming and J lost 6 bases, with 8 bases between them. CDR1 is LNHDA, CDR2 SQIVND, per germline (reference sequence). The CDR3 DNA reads TGTGCCAGTAGTGTACAGGGAAACATTCAGTACTTC. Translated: CASSVQGNIQYF. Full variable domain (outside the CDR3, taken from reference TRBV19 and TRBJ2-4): DGGITQSPKYLFRKEGQNVTLSCEQNLNHDAMYWYRQDPGQGLRLIYYSQIVNDFQKGDIAEGYSVSREKKESFPLTVTSAQKNPTAFYLCASSVQGNIQYFGAGTRLSVL.

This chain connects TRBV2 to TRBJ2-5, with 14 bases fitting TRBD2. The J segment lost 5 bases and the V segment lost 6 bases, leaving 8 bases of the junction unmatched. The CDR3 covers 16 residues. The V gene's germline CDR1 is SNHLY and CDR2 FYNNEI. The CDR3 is CASSDGTSGGSETQYF. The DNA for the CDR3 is TGTGCCAGCAGCGACGGGACTAGCGGGGGTTCGGAGACCCAGTACTTC.

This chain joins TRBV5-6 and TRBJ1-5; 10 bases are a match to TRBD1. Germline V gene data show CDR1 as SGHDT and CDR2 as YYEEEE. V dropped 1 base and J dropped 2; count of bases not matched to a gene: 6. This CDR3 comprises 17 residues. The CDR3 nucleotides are TGTGCCAGCAGCTTGATGACAGGGGGCGCACGCAATCAGCCCCAGCATTTT. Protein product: CASSLMTGGARNQPQHF.

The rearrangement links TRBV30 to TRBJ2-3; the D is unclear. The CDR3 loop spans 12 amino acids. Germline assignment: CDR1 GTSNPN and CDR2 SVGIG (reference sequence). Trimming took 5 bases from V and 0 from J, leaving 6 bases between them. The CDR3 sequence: CAWLRSTDTQYF. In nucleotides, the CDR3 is TGTGCCTGGTTGAGGAGCACAGATACGCAGTATTTT.

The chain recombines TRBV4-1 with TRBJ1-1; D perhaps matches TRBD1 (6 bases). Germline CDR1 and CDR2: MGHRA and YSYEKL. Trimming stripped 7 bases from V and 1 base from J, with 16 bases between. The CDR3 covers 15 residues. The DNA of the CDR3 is TGCGCCAGCACCCCTTCAGGGGCGAGGAACACTGAAGCTTTCTTT. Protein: CASTPSGARNTEAFF.

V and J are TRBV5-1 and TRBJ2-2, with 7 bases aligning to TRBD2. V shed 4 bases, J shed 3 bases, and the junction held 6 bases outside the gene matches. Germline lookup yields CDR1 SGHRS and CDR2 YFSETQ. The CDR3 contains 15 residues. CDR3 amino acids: CASSGQGGDTGELFF. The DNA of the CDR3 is TGCGCCAGCAGCGGGCAGGGAGGGGACACCGGGGAGCTGTTTTTT.

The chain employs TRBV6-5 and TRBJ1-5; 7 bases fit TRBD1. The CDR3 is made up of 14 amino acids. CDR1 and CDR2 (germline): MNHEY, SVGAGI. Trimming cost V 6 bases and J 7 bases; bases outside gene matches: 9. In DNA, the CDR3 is TGTGCCAGCAGGTCACCAGGGGGAGGACAGCCCCAGCATTTT. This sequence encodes CASRSPGGGQPQHF.

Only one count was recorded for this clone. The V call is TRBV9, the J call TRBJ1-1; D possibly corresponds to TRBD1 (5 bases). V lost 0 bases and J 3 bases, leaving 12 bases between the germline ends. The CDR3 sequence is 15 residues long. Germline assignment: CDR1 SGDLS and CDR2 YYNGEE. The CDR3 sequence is CASSVDVGEDTEAFF. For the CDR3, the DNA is TGTGCCAGCAGCGTAGATGTAGGGGAAGACACTGAAGCTTTCTTT.

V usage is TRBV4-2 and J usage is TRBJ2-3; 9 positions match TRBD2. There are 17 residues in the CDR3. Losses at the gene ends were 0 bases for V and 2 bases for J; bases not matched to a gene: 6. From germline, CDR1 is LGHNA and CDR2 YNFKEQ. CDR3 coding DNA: TGTGCCAGCAGCCAAGAGCCTAGCGGGACTATCACAGATACGCAGTATTTT. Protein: CASSQEPSGTITDTQYF.

The CDR3 nucleotides read TGTGCCAGCAGCTCCGAACTAGTCTCCATTCAGTACTTC. Amino acid sequence: CASSSELVSIQYF. The rearrangement uses TRBV7-9 and TRBJ2-4, with D possibly matching TRBD2 (5 bases). Between the trimmed V and J ends, which lost 4 bases and 9 bases, there was a span of 13 bases. The CDR3 spans 13 residues. Germline-derived CDR1 and CDR2 are SEHNR and FQNEAQ (reference sequence). Supplemented by reference TRBV7-9 and TRBJ2-4, the full variable domain reads DTGVSQNPRHKITKRGQNVTFRCDPISEHNRLYWYRQTLGQGPEFLTYFQNEAQLEKSRLLSDRFSAERPKGSFSTLEIQRTEQGDSAMYLCASSSELVSIQYFGAGTRLSVL.

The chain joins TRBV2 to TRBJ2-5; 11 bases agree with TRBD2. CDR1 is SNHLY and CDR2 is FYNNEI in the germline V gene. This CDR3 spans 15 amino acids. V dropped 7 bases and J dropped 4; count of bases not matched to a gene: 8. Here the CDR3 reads CASTRLAGGSETQYF. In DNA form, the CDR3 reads TGTGCCAGCACCCGGCTAGCGGGAGGATCAGAGACCCAGTACTTC.

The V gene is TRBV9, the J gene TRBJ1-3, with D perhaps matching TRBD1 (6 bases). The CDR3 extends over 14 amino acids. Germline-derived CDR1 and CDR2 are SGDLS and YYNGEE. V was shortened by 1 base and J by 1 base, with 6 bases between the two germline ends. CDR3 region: CASSVQGSGNTIYF. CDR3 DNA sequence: TGTGCCAGCAGCGTACAGGGGTCTGGAAACACCATATATTTT. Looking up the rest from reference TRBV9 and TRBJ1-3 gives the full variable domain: DSGVTQTPKHLITATGQRVTLRCSPRSGDLSVYWYQQSLDQGLQFLIQYYNGEERAKGNILERFSAQQFPDLHSELNLSSLELGDSALYFCASSVQGSGNTIYFGEGSWLTVV.

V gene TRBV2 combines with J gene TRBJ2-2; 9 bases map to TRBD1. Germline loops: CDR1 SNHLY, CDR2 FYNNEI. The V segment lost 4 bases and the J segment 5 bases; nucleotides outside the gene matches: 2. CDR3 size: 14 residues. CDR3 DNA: TGTGCCAGCAGTGGACAGGGGGAAACCGGGGAGCTGTTTTTT. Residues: CASSGQGETGELFF. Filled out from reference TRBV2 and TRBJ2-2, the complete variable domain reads EPEVTQTPSHQVTQMGQEVILRCVPISNHLYFYWYRQILGQKVEFLVSFYNNEISEKSEIFDDQFSVERPDGSNFTLKIRSTKLEDSAMYFCASSGQGETGELFFGEGSRLTVL.

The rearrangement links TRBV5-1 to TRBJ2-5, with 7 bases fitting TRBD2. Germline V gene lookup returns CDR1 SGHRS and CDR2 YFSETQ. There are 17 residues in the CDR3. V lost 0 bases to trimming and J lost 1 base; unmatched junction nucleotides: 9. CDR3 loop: CASSLGGRAGIQETQYF. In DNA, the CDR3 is TGCGCCAGCAGCTTGGGAGGCAGAGCGGGGATCCAAGAGACCCAGTACTTC.

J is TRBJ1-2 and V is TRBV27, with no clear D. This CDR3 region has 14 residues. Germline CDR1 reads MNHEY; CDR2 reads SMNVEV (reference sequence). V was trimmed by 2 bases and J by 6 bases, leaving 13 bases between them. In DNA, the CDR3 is TGTGCCAGCAGTTTAACGCGGGGAGGTCATGGCTACACCTTC. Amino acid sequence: CASSLTRGGHGYTF.

CDR3 DNA: TGTGCCAGCAGCGTCACTACCGGGACTAGCGGGAGGGTGGCCGGGGAGCTGTTTTTT. Translating it yields CASSVTTGTSGRVAGELFF. The chain links TRBV9 to TRBJ2-2, with 16 positions matching TRBD2. The V gene end was trimmed by 2 bases and the J gene end by 6 bases; junction bases not matched to a gene: 10. Germline V lookup: CDR1 SGDLS, CDR2 YYNGEE. The CDR3 has 19 residues.

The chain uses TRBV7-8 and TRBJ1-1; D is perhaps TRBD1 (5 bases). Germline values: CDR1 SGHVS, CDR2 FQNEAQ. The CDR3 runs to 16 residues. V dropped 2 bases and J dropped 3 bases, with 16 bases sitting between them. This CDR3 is CASSLLGLGMDTEAFF. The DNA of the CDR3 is TGTGCCAGCAGCTTACTGGGGCTCGGTATGGACACTGAAGCTTTCTTT.

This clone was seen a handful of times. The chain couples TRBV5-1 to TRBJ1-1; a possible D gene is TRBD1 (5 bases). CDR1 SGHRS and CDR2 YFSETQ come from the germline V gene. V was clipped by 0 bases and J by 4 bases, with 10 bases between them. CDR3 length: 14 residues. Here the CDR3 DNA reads TGCGCCAGCAGCTTGGAAGGGGCCGTCACTGAAGCTTTCTTT. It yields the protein CASSLEGAVTEAFF.

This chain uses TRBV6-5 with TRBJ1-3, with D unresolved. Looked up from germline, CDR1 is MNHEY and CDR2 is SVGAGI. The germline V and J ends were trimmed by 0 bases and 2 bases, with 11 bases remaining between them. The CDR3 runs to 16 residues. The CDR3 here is CASSYSGRLTGNTIYF. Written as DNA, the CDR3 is TGTGCCAGCAGTTACTCTGGGAGATTAACTGGAAACACCATATATTTT.

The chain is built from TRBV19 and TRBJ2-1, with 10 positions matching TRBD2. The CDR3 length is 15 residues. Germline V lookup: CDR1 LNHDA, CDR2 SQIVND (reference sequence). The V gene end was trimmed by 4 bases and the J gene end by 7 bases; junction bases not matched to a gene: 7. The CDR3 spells CASSTGLASFNEQFF. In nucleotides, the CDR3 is TGTGCCAGTAGTACGGGACTAGCGAGTTTTAATGAGCAGTTCTTC.

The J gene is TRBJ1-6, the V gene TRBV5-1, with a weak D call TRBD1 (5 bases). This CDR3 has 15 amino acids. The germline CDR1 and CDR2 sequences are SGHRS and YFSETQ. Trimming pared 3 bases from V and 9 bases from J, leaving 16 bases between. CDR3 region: CASSSAGYYGSPLHF. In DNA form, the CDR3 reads TGCGCCAGCAGCTCTGCAGGGTACTACGGTTCACCCCTCCACTTT.

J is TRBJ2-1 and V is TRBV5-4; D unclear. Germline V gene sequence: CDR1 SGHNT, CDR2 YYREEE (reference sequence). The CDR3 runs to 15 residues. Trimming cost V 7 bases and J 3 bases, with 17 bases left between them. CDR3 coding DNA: TGTGCCAGCGCCCCAAGTGTAGGAGTCTACAATGAGCAGTTCTTC. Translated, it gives CASAPSVGVYNEQFF. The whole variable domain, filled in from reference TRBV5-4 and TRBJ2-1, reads ETGVTQSPTHLIKTRGQQVTLRCSSQSGHNTVSWYQQALGQGPQFIFQYYREEENGRGNFPPRFSGLQFPNYSSELNVNALELDDSALYLCASAPSVGVYNEQFFGPGTRLTVL.

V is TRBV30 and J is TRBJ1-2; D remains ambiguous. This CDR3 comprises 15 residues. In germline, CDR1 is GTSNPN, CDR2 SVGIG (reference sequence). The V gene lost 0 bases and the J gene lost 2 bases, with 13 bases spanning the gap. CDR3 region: CAWSVDARRNYGYTF. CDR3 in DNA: TGTGCCTGGAGTGTAGACGCCAGGCGAAACTATGGCTACACCTTC.